The rows below give T cell receptor beta chains drawn from one sample of a study of T-cell memory formation after mild COVID-19. TCRdb re-derived calls from the 5' RACE reads in MiXCR, one entry per CDR3 protein. The sample records around 500,000 distinct CDR3 sequences, 15% to 20% being singletons. The material sequenced was PBMCs or a T cell subset sorted from them (not recorded which). Receptors were obtained from an adult woman who had mild COVID-19 (a few samples of this study predate the infection). Cell type and time point are not known. Each CDR3 is given with its conserved first and last residue. The D gene is left open where the match is weak. The size of a clone is reported for some rows only, either as once, few or many, or as a class for expanded clones.

J | D | size | V | CDR3 | DNA
TRBJ2-2 | - | many | TRBV12-3/TRBV12-4 | CASSLSTLSTGELFF | TGTGCCAGCAGTTTATCGACCCTATCCACCGGGGAGCTGTTTTTT
TRBJ1-6 | TRBD1 | - | TRBV9 | CASSPRTGQYNSPLHF | TGTGCCAGCAGCCCGCGGACAGGGCAATATAATTCACCCCTCCACTTT
TRBJ2-1 | - | few | TRBV18 | CASSPPSLAEQFF | TGTGCCAGCTCACCCCCCTCGCTGGCTGAGCAGTTCTTC
TRBJ1-2 | TRBD1 | - | TRBV7-9 | CASSGQDNYGYTF | TGTGCCAGCAGCGGACAGGATAACTATGGCTACACCTTC
TRBJ2-1 | TRBD2 | many | TRBV24-1 | CATSGGRAWDEQFF | TGTGCCACCAGTGGTGGGAGGGCCTGGGATGAGCAGTTCTTC
TRBJ1-2 | - | - | TRBV20-1 | CSARDGWGRGYGYTF | TGCAGTGCTAGAGATGGGTGGGGTCGGGGCTATGGCTACACCTTC
TRBJ1-5 | TRBD1 | few | TRBV6-2/TRBV6-3 | CASRRRDTGQGDQPQHF | TGTGCCAGCAGACGACGAGATACGGGACAGGGTGATCAGCCCCAGCATTTT
TRBJ1-6 | - | many | TRBV4-1 | CASSQEYAGAVSPLHF | TGCGCCAGCAGCCAAGAGTATGCAGGGGCGGTATCACCCCTCCACTTT
TRBJ1-1 | - | once | TRBV6-5 | CASSYGYSNTEAFF | TGTGCCAGCAGTTACGGGTACAGTAACACTGAAGCTTTCTTT
TRBJ2-1 | TRBD2 | - | TRBV7-9 | CASSPPGTSDNEQFF | TGTGCCAGCAGCCCTCCCGGGACTAGCGACAATGAGCAGTTCTTC
TRBJ2-5 | - | few | TRBV18 | CASSPLGGETQYF | TGTGCCAGCTCACCGCTCGGAGGAGAGACCCAGTACTTC
TRBJ2-1 | TRBD1 | few | TRBV9 | CASSVAQGAYNEQFF | TGTGCCAGCAGCGTAGCGCAGGGGGCCTACAATGAGCAGTTCTTC
TRBJ1-1 | TRBD1 | - | TRBV5-8 | CASSSGQGQRWNTEAFF | TGTGCCAGCAGCTCCGGACAGGGCCAGCGTTGGAACACTGAAGCTTTCTTT
TRBJ2-2 | - | few | TRBV5-1 | CASSWRGLDTGELFF | TGCGCCAGCAGCTGGAGGGGGCTCGACACCGGGGAGCTGTTTTTT
TRBJ2-7 | TRBD2 | few | TRBV7-2 | CASSSAGRSYEQYF | TGTGCCAGCAGCTCAGCGGGGCGGTCCTACGAGCAGTACTTC
TRBJ2-7 | TRBD2 | few | TRBV6-5 | CASSYSSRGLAERDEQYF | TGTGCCAGCAGTTACTCGAGTCGTGGACTAGCGGAAAGGGACGAGCAGTACTTC
TRBJ2-5 | - | - | TRBV7-2 | CASSLNPTGLETQYF | TGTGCCAGCAGCTTAAACCCGACAGGCTTAGAGACCCAGTACTTC
TRBJ2-7 | - | - | TRBV7-9 | CAGGGTLLFEQYF | TGTGCCGGGGGGGGGACACTCCTTTTCGAGCAGTACTTC
TRBJ2-3 | - | many | TRBV12-3/TRBV12-4 | CASSSYMGGADTQYF | TGTGCCAGCAGTTCCTACATGGGGGGTGCAGATACGCAGTATTTT
TRBJ1-2 | TRBD1 | few | TRBV29-1 | CSAEVGQGDGYTF | TGCAGCGCCGAGGTCGGACAGGGCGATGGCTACACCTTC
TRBJ1-2 | TRBD1 | - | TRBV7-9 | CASSLNRGDDGYTF | TGTGCCAGCAGCTTAAACAGGGGTGACGATGGCTACACCTTC
TRBJ2-4 | TRBD2 | many | TRBV20-1 | CSATPSGRVGGIQYF | TGCAGTGCTACTCCTAGCGGGAGGGTGGGGGGCATTCAGTACTTC
TRBJ2-1 | - | few | TRBV6-2/TRBV6-3 | CASSDRTLDILDEQFF | TGTGCCAGCAGTGATCGGACCCTGGACATATTAGATGAGCAGTTCTTC
TRBJ2-3 | - | - | TRBV3-1 | CASSPQQGRATDTQYF | TGTGCCAGCAGCCCCCAGCAGGGGCGGGCCACAGATACGCAGTATTTT
TRBJ2-7 | TRBD1 | - | TRBV20-1 | CSARDGQGSSYEQYF | TGCAGTGCTAGAGACGGACAGGGTAGCTCCTACGAGCAGTACTTC
TRBJ1-2 | TRBD1 | - | TRBV4-2 | CASSPRAGGVYGYTF | TGTGCCAGCAGCCCCCGGGCAGGGGGGGTCTATGGCTACACCTTC
TRBJ2-5 | - | - | TRBV5-6 | CASSRLDSKPQETQYF | TGTGCCAGCAGCCGCTTGGACAGCAAGCCCCAAGAGACCCAGTACTTC
TRBJ2-4 | - | many | TRBV4-3 | CASSQDLAGSNIQYF | TGCGCCAGCAGCCAAGATCTAGCTGGGTCTAACATTCAGTACTTC
TRBJ1-2 | TRBD1 | once | TRBV7-8 | CASSSKGGDRGGYTF | TGTGCCAGCAGCTCCAAGGGAGGGGACAGGGGAGGCTACACCTTC
TRBJ1-1 | - | - | TRBV18 | CASSPGTDRVAEAFF | TGTGCCAGCTCACCAGGGACGGACCGAGTCGCTGAAGCTTTCTTT
TRBJ1-2 | - | - | TRBV6-1 | CASSEAKRARYGYTF | TGTGCCAGCAGTGAAGCTAAGCGGGCACGGTATGGCTACACCTTC
TRBJ1-1 | - | - | TRBV12-3/TRBV12-4 | CASGAPEAFF | TGTGCCAGCGGGGCCCCGGAGGCTTTCTTT
TRBJ2-7 | - | few | TRBV19 | CASSIGGEQYF | TGTGCCAGTAGTATAGGAGGCGAGCAGTACTTC